A selection of T cell receptor beta chains follows, all from one sample in a study of T cell changes during pregnancy in multiple sclerosis. The assay was immunoSEQ multiplex PCR, and TCRdb's table has in-frame clones only and misses some. The data hold about 76,000 clones, with roughly 90% observed a single time. Sequencing was performed on peripheral blood, taken in the first trimester of pregnancy. These receptor sequences come from a female donor in good health, enrolled as a control in a pregnancy study. Both conserved end residues are part of each CDR3. D genes are given only for firm matches. Part of the rows lack a size; the others show once, few, many or a class for expanded clones.

d_gene | abundance | j_gene | v_gene | CDR3nt | CDR3aa
NA | once | TRBJ2-3 | TRBV28 | TGTGCCAGCAGCCTATTAGGTACTCTAGCGAAACAAGATACGCAGTATTTT | CASSLLGTLAKQDTQYF
TRBD1 | NA | TRBJ2-5 | TRBV7-9 | TGTGCCAGCACGGACAGGGAAAAAGAGACCCAGTACTTC | CASTDREKETQYF
TRBD1 | NA | TRBJ1-1 | TRBV10-3 | TGTGCCACGGCAGGGGGCGCGAACACTGAAGCTTTCTTT | CATAGGANTEAFF
NA | NA | TRBJ2-1 | TRBV29-1 | TGCAGCGTTGAACCCCGTCCAGGTCAGCAGTTCTTC | CSVEPRPGQQFF
TRBD2 | NA | TRBJ2-3 | TRBV25-1 | TGTGCCAGCGACACGGGACTAGCAGCAGATACGCAGTATTTT | CASDTGLAADTQYF
TRBD2 | NA | TRBJ2-1 | TRBV7-9 | TGTGCCAGCAGCTCCCATAAGGGACTAGCGGGCTCCTACAATGAGCAGTTCTTC | CASSSHKGLAGSYNEQFF
NA | NA | TRBJ2-3 | TRBV27 | TGTGCCAGCAGTTTACCCCCACACCCAGGGAGGGGGGGAGATACGCAGTATTTT | CASSLPPHPGRGGDTQYF
TRBD1 | once | TRBJ1-2 | TRBV6-5 | TGTGCCACCCAAGGGGGCGAGCATTTCTACACCTTC | CATQGGEHFYTF
NA | NA | TRBJ1-5 | TRBV5-1 | TGCGCCAGCAGCTTGGCTGGAGATCAGCCCCAGCATTTT | CASSLAGDQPQHF
NA | once | TRBJ2-7 | TRBV7-9 | TGTGCCAGCAGCTTCCTGGGACTCAACGAGCAGTACTTC | CASSFLGLNEQYF
TRBD1 | NA | TRBJ2-7 | TRBV7-8 | TGTGCCAGCAGCGCCCGGGACAGGGGACCCGTAGGCGACGAGCAGTACTTC | CASSARDRGPVGDEQYF
TRBD2 | once | TRBJ2-2 | TRBV5-1 | TGCGCCAGCAGCAAAGCCGGGACTAGTAGCACCGGGGAGCTGTTTTTT | CASSKAGTSSTGELFF
TRBD1 | NA | TRBJ1-3 | TRBV28 | TGTGCCAGCAGTCCGCACGGGACAGGGGAAATGAACACCATATATTTT | CASSPHGTGEMNTIYF
TRBD1 | NA | TRBJ1-2 | TRBV7-9 | TGTGCCAGCAGCCATCGAAGGGACAGGGAAATGGGTCGGCCATATGGCTACACCTTC | CASSHRRDREMGRPYGYTF
TRBD1 | NA | TRBJ1-1 | TRBV5-4 | TGTGCCAGCAGCTTGGGGATCGGGACAGCAACTGAAGCTTTCTTT | CASSLGIGTATEAFF
NA | NA | TRBJ1-2 | TRBV5-1 | TGCGCCAGCAGCTCGGACAGTATCAACTATGGCTACACCTTC | CASSSDSINYGYTF
TRBD2 | NA | TRBJ2-1 | TRBV2 | TGTGCCAGCAGTGAAGGGGTTAGGACTAGCGGGGGGAAAAATGAGCAGTTCTTC | CASSEGVRTSGGKNEQFF
TRBD2 | once | TRBJ2-7 | TRBV2 | TGTGCCAGCAGTGGGGGAGCGGGGGTTTGGTACGAGCAGTACTTC | CASSGGAGVWYEQYF
NA | NA | TRBJ1-3 | TRBV15 | TGTGCCACCAGCAGAGACCCGGGGTCTGGAAACACCATATATTTT | CATSRDPGSGNTIYF
NA | NA | TRBJ2-7 | TRBV19 | TGTGCCAGTAGTTTCCGACAGGATCCCTCTGAGCAGTACTTC | CASSFRQDPSEQYF
TRBD1 | NA | TRBJ1-3 | TRBV28 | TGTGCCAGCAGATCTACAGGGGGCGGTGGAAACACCATATATTTT | CASRSTGGGGNTIYF
TRBD2 | NA | TRBJ2-3 | TRBV5-1 | TGCGCCAGCAGCGCGGGACTAGCGGGTGCAGATACGCAGTATTTT | CASSAGLAGADTQYF
NA | once | TRBJ2-7 | TRBV5-8 | TGTGCCAGCAGCTACGGACGGGGATCCTACGAGCAGTACTTC | CASSYGRGSYEQYF
NA | NA | TRBJ1-3 | TRBV15 | TGTGCCACCAGCAGAGATCGAGGGTCCCCTGACGCCATATATTTT | CATSRDRGSPDAIYF
TRBD1 | NA | TRBJ1-5 | TRBV6-6 | TGTGCCAGCAGTTTCGGACAGGGGAATCAGCCCCAGCATTTT | CASSFGQGNQPQHF
TRBD1 | NA | TRBJ2-7 | TRBV18 | TGTGCCAGCTCACCCGGGACAGGGCACGAGCAGTACTTC | CASSPGTGHEQYF
TRBD1 | NA | TRBJ2-3 | TRBV28 | TGTGCCAGCAGTCTTCCGGGACAGGGGAAAACGCAGTATTTT | CASSLPGQGKTQYF
NA | NA | TRBJ1-4 | TRBV2 | TGTGCCAGCGGGGGGTGGGCTGGTGAAAAACTGTTTTTT | CASGGWAGEKLFF
TRBD1 | NA | TRBJ1-1 | TRBV10-1 | TGCGCCAGTTCCGACAGGGATATCCCTGAAGCTTTCTTT | CASSDRDIPEAFF
NA | NA | TRBJ2-3 | TRBV6-4 | TGTGCCAGCAGTCCAGGACTGTCGACAGATACGCAGTATTTT | CASSPGLSTDTQYF
NA | NA | TRBJ2-4 | TRBV28 | TGTGCCAGCAGGAGAAGGGCAGGGGTTAGGAACATTCAGTACTTC | CASRRRAGVRNIQYF
NA | NA | TRBJ2-3 | TRBV28 | TGTGCCAGCAGCACGGACACAGAGAGCACAGATACGCAGTATTTT | CASSTDTESTDTQYF
TRBD1 | once | TRBJ2-7 | TRBV29-1 | TGCAGCGTTGAAGAAACACAGGGGGCCTACGAGCAGTACTTC | CSVEETQGAYEQYF
TRBD2 | NA | TRBJ2-1 | TRBV11-2 | TGTGCCAGCAGCCGACTAGCTAACAATGAGCAGTTCTTC | CASSRLANNEQFF
NA | NA | TRBJ2-1 | TRBV4-1 | TGCGCCAGCAGCCAAGATAGTCTAGCGACCGACTACAATGAGCAGTTCTTC | CASSQDSLATDYNEQFF
TRBD2 | NA | TRBJ2-7 | TRBV18 | TGTGCCAGCTCCCGAACGAATAAAGCGGGAGGGCACGAGCAGTACTTC | CASSRTNKAGGHEQYF
NA | NA | TRBJ2-7 | TRBV28 | TGTGCCAGCAGTTCGGGCAGGGTAAGCTCCTACGAGCAGTACTTC | CASSSGRVSSYEQYF
TRBD1 | NA | TRBJ2-7 | TRBV27 | TGTGCCAGCAGTTCGGTTATTCGGTCCGGGACAGGGAACTACGAGCAGTACTTC | CASSSVIRSGTGNYEQYF
NA | NA | TRBJ2-5 | TRBV5-1 | TGCGCCAGCAGCGGCAGCCAAGAGACCCAGTACTTC | CASSGSQETQYF
TRBD1 | NA | TRBJ1-2 | TRBV28 | TGTGCCAGCAGTTTGGTTGGACAGGGCAAAGGCTACACCTTC | CASSLVGQGKGYTF
NA | NA | TRBJ2-5 | TRBV7-9 | TGTGCCAGCAGCCTTTTACAAGAGACCCAGTACTTC | CASSLLQETQYF
NA | few | TRBJ1-1 | TRBV6-1 | TGTGCCAGCAGTGAACGGCAGGGGGAAGCTTTCTTT | CASSERQGEAFF
TRBD2 | NA | TRBJ2-1 | TRBV19 | TGTGCCAGTAAGAGTAGCGGGAGGCGGAATGAGCAGTTCTTC | CASKSSGRRNEQFF
NA | NA | TRBJ1-1 | TRBV4-1 | TGCGCCAGCAGTAAGGTCCATAGGGCGGGTGAAGCTTTCTTT | CASSKVHRAGEAFF
NA | NA | TRBJ1-1 | TRBV15 | TGTGCCACCAGCAGAGGGGGCCCCACTGAAGCTTTCTTT | CATSRGGPTEAFF
NA | NA | TRBJ1-1 | TRBV28 | TGTGCCAGCATCAGTACAGCGGTCGTGGAAGCTTTCTTT | CASISTAVVEAFF
NA | NA | TRBJ2-7 | TRBV30 | TGTGCCTGGAGTGTTCTTAACTACGAGCAGTACTTC | CAWSVLNYEQYF
TRBD1 | NA | TRBJ2-3 | TRBV7-2 | TGTGCCAGCAGCTGGAGGACAGGGGGAACAGATACGCAGTATTTT | CASSWRTGGTDTQYF
NA | NA | TRBJ1-4 | TRBV2 | TGTGCCAGCAGTGATAGGTCAAAGGAGGTTGAAAAACTGTTTTTT | CASSDRSKEVEKLFF
TRBD2 | once | TRBJ2-3 | TRBV19 | TGTGCCAGTAGTATTAAGAGTAGCGGGAACGCAGATACGCAGTATTTT | CASSIKSSGNADTQYF
NA | NA | TRBJ2-3 | TRBV2 | TGTGCCAGCAGGGCCGGGACAAAGACTTTAGTAGCAGATACGCAGTATTTT | CASRAGTKTLVADTQYF
TRBD1 | once | TRBJ1-1 | TRBV5-1 | TGCGCCAGCAGCTTAGGGGGCACGAGTGAAGCTTTCTTT | CASSLGGTSEAFF
NA | NA | TRBJ1-5 | TRBV27 | TGTGCCAGCAGTTTACGGGGGGTGTATAACAATCAGCCCCAGCATTTT | CASSLRGVYNNQPQHF
NA | NA | TRBJ1-3 | TRBV4-1 | TGCGCCAGCAGCCAAGATTTTGGGAACCGCGGGTATTTT | CASSQDFGNRGYF
TRBD2 | NA | TRBJ2-7 | TRBV5-1 | TGCGCCAGCAGCTCAGGCGGGCTAGCGGCAACCTACGAGCAGTACTTC | CASSSGGLAATYEQYF
NA | many | TRBJ2-7 | TRBV6-1 | TGTGCCAGCAGTGATCGGGGTAGCGGCTTCCACGAGCAGTACTTC | CASSDRGSGFHEQYF
NA | NA | TRBJ2-7 | TRBV2 | TGTGCCACCACGCCGGCGGGCGAGCAGTACTTC | CATTPAGEQYF